The clone carrying this TCR beta chain was detected only a few times. The CDR3 covers 14 residues. V lost 5 bases, J lost 2 bases, and 5 bases stayed unmatched. Germline V lookup: CDR1 SGHAT, CDR2 FQNNGV. The sample is drawn from a study of chemoradiotherapy in HPV16-positive cancers. Study overall: A couple of HPV16-positive patients' cells yielded candidate HPV-specific clones and common motifs.

The repertoire was sequenced with immunoSEQ multiplex PCR; TCRdb's copy has only in-frame clones and lacks some. The data hold some 10,000 clones, with roughly 75% observed a single time. This receptor was obtained from a human donor with HPV-associated anogenital cancer. The V gene is TRBV11-2, the J gene TRBJ2-7, with 8 bases aligning to TRBD2. This sample comprised tumor tissue, obtained from a patient who underwent chemoradiotherapy. This CDR3 reads CASSQLAATYEQYF. The CDR3 DNA is TGTGCCAGCAGCCAACTAGCGGCCACCTACGAGCAGTACTTC.